What follows is one T cell receptor (beta chain) and its context. No cognate antigen has been identified for it. No much larger clone is present one base from it, and per-base qualities are unavailable. The time point label, read with the paper, signifies: baseline before first vaccination. Samples from vaccinated people were obtained from the UK trials COV001 and COV002, which included a single-blind randomized controlled phase 2/3 trial of AZD1222 (ChAdOx1 nCoV-19) in healthy adults. For TCRbeta chain sequencing, PBMC samples from trial participants were taken at day 0 and at day 28 after the second dose. This record belongs to a study of T cell responses to AZD1222 COVID-19 vaccine (dated by TCRdb to the early 2020s). Describing the broader study: Because spike-specific TCR depth and breadth did not differ between the two schedules, AZD1222 recipients who got a second dose at roughly 4 weeks were pooled with those who got a second dose at roughly 12 weeks. TCR sequencing covered fewer than 250 trial participants: 200 to 220 given two doses of AZD1222 and 26 given two doses of MenACWY control vaccine. Trial participants were enrolled by age into subgroups of 18-55, 56-69 and 70-plus years, and roughly 150, 30 and 60 TCR-sequenced participants, respectively, were included in these subgroups. Study-wide findings and limitations: Conclusions about previously exposed vaccinees are limited because only a handful of AZD1222 recipients were SARS-CoV-2 seropositive at baseline. Spike-specific TCR breadth and depth rose significantly after two AZD1222 doses compared with day 0 and with MenACWY recipients. Because no samples from the day 14 peak response were available, repertoires could be characterized only after the peak T cell response. Participants were mostly white British, with more females than males. The authors suggested clonal diversity may have been underestimated. Nearly half of unique spike-specific TCRs reportedly recognized epitopes outside regions mutated in the B.1.351 and B.1.1.7 variants. The whole spike protein was spanned by vaccine-associated CD4 TCRs, and dominant responses were seen in regions 160-218 and 743-854. In the small 56-69-year group, the increase in depth fell short of significance, most likely because of low power.

The CDR3 regions of human TCRbeta chains were analyzed by immunosequencing. In the paper's pipeline: Repertoire TCRs were checked for matches against a reference library of SARS-CoV-2-specific TCRs that had been generated using the MIRA antigen-specificity platform. Breadth meant the fraction of unique TCRs that were SARS-CoV-2-associated, whereas depth meant the fraction of total T cells that were SARS-CoV-2-associated. Using the MIRA data, each spike-specific TCR was assigned both to the spike region to which the TCR was reactive and to a CD4 or CD8 class. Log10-transformed breadth and depth values were compared by one-way ANOVA with Sidak's multiple comparisons tests. The table comes from immuneACCESS by way of TCRdb, which keeps in-frame sequences with V and J called. Part of the clones is missing from these tables; in studies checked, under half for an unresolved V gene and the rest for unknown reasons. D and trimming were read from the DNA, whereas the V and J calls and clone size are those reported in that table. The sample table contains about 67,000 clones; only one count was recorded for around four fifths of them. The ten most abundant clones make up approximately 21% of the sample.

V is reduced by 0 bases and J by 9 bases, leaving a spacing of 6 bases between them. The CDR3 runs 12 amino acids, cysteine and phenylalanine included. Just CDR3 DNA is preserved here, 36 bases in frame from base 1. The receptor chain draws on TRBV12-3 or TRBV12-4 and TRBJ1-3; TRBD1 is a weak D gene call, 5 bases matching. The receptor's source is an adult in good health. The material was peripheral blood, obtained on day 0 of AZD1222 vaccination. The CDR3 region: CASSLAGGTIYF. The sequenced DNA is TGTGCCAGCAGTTTAGCGGGGGGCACCATATATTTT.